These 10 T cell receptor beta chains originate from one sample sequenced in a study of identical twins (dated by TCRdb to about 2016). The library was prepared using 5' RACE. The sequencer was an Illumina HiSeq 2000. The public reads were reanalyzed by TCRdb: fastp trimming at Q25, MiXCR alignment, in-frame beta chains only. Each CDR3 protein appears once, grouped with its most common genes and DNA. This sample gives around 100,000 distinct CDR3 sequences in total; 5.9% of them show up just once. Approximately 12% of the sample goes to the ten largest clones. The sample comprised memory T cells sorted from blood. The sample's cell subset or site, from its label and the paper: CD45RO+ enriched T cells. The receptors were sampled from a woman aged 45 to 65 in good health.

This clonotype was detected a few times. The chain links TRBV7-8 to TRBJ2-7, with 10 bases identical to TRBD1. V lost 7 bases, J lost 3 bases, and 6 bases stayed unmatched. The CDR3 sequence is 14 residues long. CDR1 SGHVS and CDR2 FQNEAQ come from the germline V gene. Here the CDR3 reads CASTLTGGLYEQYF. Written as DNA, the CDR3 is TGTGCCAGCACCCTGACAGGGGGCCTCTACGAGCAGTACTTC.

This clonotype has ten or more counts. V usage is TRBV29-1 and J usage is TRBJ2-2; D may be TRBD2 (5 bases). The CDR3 loop spans 14 amino acids. Trimming pared 6 bases from V and 2 bases from J, leaving 13 bases between. The V gene's germline CDR1 is SQVTM and CDR2 ANQGSEA. DNA for the CDR3: TGCAGCGTCGTTCCGGGGATTAACACCGGGGAGCTGTTTTTT. Residues: CSVVPGINTGELFF.

In this sample, this clonotype turned up many times. The chain carries TRBV3-1 and TRBJ2-1; 11 bases are a match to TRBD2. After removal of 3 bases from V and 8 bases from J, the junction contained 9 bases not matched to a gene. The CDR3 has 16 residues. Looked up from germline, CDR1 is LGHDT and CDR2 is YNNKEL (reference sequence). This CDR3 is CASSHGTTSGIYEQFF. In DNA, the CDR3 is TGTGCCAGCAGCCATGGTACGACTAGCGGGATTTATGAGCAGTTCTTC.

This clonotype has a count of ten or more. This chain links TRBV3-1 with TRBJ2-1; D remains ambiguous. Germline values: CDR1 LGHDT, CDR2 YNNKEL (reference sequence). The CDR3 contains 13 residues. V was clipped by 2 bases and J by 8 bases, with 10 bases between them. The CDR3 DNA reads TGTGCCAGCAGCCAACACCTAAAGGATGAGCAGTTCTTC. It yields the protein CASSQHLKDEQFF.

As regards this clonotype: The junction and the germline gene differ at one end; a read error may be behind it. The V call is TRBV18, the J call TRBJ2-7, with a weak D call TRBD2 (6 bases). CDR1 and CDR2 (germline): KGHSH, LQKENI. CDR3 size: 17 residues. In DNA form, the CDR3 reads TGTGCCAGCTCGCCACCAGGCGGGACGTTATCATCCTACGAGCAGTACTTC. Translating gives CASSPPGGTLSSYEQYF.

In its sample, this clonotype was seen many times. The genes are TRBV11-2 and TRBJ2-3; 7 bases agree with TRBD2. Germline CDR1 and CDR2: SGHAT and FQNNGV. V gave up 1 base and J gave up 2 bases; unmatched junction bases: 3. This CDR3 comprises 15 residues. CDR3 sequence (DNA): TGTGCCAGCAGCTTAGGGGGAGGGAACACAGATACGCAGTATTTT. Translation: CASSLGGGNTDTQYF.

This clonotype occurred many times. CDR3 loop: CASSPLQTSGSDTF. CDR3 sequence (DNA): TGTGCCAGCTCACCACTACAGACGAGCGGGTCGGACACCTTC. The V gene is TRBV18, the J gene TRBJ1-2; D unclear. Germline V gene sequence: CDR1 KGHSH, CDR2 LQKENI. This CDR3 contains 14 residues. The V and J ends lost 1 base and 12 bases respectively, with 18 bases between them.

This clonotype was seen repeatedly, ten times or more. This chain uses TRBV12-3 or TRBV12-4 with TRBJ2-3; possibly TRBD2 for D (5 bases). The CDR3 extends over 13 amino acids. V was cut by 5 bases and J by 1 base, with 7 bases left in between. The CDR3 spells CASSKRGTDTQYF. In DNA, the CDR3 is TGTGCCAGCAGTAAGAGGGGCACAGATACGCAGTATTTT.

This clonotype was seen repeatedly, ten times or more. This chain joins TRBV7-3 and TRBJ2-2; D is unclear. The V gene's germline CDR1 is SGHTA and CDR2 FQGTGA. Trimming left V 1 base short and J 5 bases short, with 8 bases between. This CDR3 is 14 amino acids long. The chain's CDR3 is CASSLSPTTGELFF. The CDR3 DNA is TGTGCCAGCAGCTTAAGCCCTACGACCGGGGAGCTGTTTTTT.

This clonotype was seen a few times. CDR3 sequence (DNA): TGTGCCAGCAGTGAAGTTGGCGGGACTAGCGTACAAGAGACCCAGTACTTC. It encodes CASSEVGGTSVQETQYF. The rearrangement links TRBV2 to TRBJ2-5; 10 nucleotides agree with TRBD2. The CDR3 totals 17 residues. Germline trimming cut 1 base from V and 2 bases from J; bases unmatched to any gene: 7. Germline V gene lookup returns CDR1 SNHLY and CDR2 FYNNEI.